The 7 T cell receptor beta chains below all came from one sample that was sequenced in a study of PD-1 blockade in mismatch repair-deficient tumors. The repertoire was sequenced with immunoSEQ multiplex PCR; TCRdb's copy has only in-frame clones and lacks some. This table has tens of thousands of clones, over 75% appearing once. This sample comprised peripheral blood, obtained 12 weeks after starting pembrolizumab. The origin of the receptors is an adult with mismatch repair-deficient cancer.

The genes are TRBV12-5 and TRBJ2-3; 7 bases are a match to TRBD1. Germline V lookup: CDR1 LGHNT, CDR2 FRNRAP. The CDR3 consists of 15 residues. The junction had 6 bases not matched to a gene; V was cut back by 4 bases and J by 2 bases. The CDR3 region is CASGSPTGDTDTQYF. CDR3 in DNA: TGTGCTAGTGGTTCCCCAACAGGGGACACAGATACGCAGTATTTT.

J is TRBJ1-3 and V is TRBV4-1, with TRBD1 as a possible D gene (5 bases). Per germline, CDR1 MGHRA and CDR2 YSYEKL. V lost 0 bases and J lost 0, with 15 bases in between. There are 18 residues in the CDR3. CDR3 residues: CASSQDARATFSGNTIYF. CDR3 nucleotide sequence: TGCGCCAGCAGCCAAGATGCCAGGGCCACCTTCTCTGGAAACACCATATATTTT.

The chain has TRBV2 and TRBJ2-7; TRBD1 matches at 9 bases. After removal of 10 bases from V and 5 bases from J, the junction contained 15 bases not matched to a gene. The CDR3 runs to 15 residues. The germline V gene has CDR1 SNHLY and CDR2 FYNNEI. The CDR3 DNA sequence: TGTGCCATCAAACGACCCCGGGACAGGGTCCACGAGCAGTACTTC. This encodes CAIKRPRDRVHEQYF.

This chain uses TRBV14 with TRBJ1-3; D is undetermined. V lost 3 bases to trimming and J lost 2 bases, with 5 bases between them. In germline, CDR1 is SGHDN, CDR2 FVKESK. The CDR3 contains 13 residues. CDR3 sequence reads: CASSHEAGNTIYF. CDR3 DNA sequence: TGTGCCAGCAGCCACGAAGCTGGAAACACCATATATTTT.

V is TRBV19 and J is TRBJ1-2; D is ambiguous. CDR1 and CDR2 from the germline V gene are LNHDA and SQIVND (reference sequence). This CDR3 has 10 amino acids. Trimming cost V 4 bases and J 3 bases, with 0 bases left between them. The DNA of the CDR3 is TGTGCCAGTAGTAACTATGGCTACACCTTC. Translating it yields CASSNYGYTF.

The rearrangement uses TRBV2 and TRBJ2-3, with TRBD2 matching over 8 bases. Germline CDR1 and CDR2: SNHLY and FYNNEI. V was pared by 2 bases and J by 5 bases, with 6 bases of the junction left unmatched. The CDR3 has 15 amino acids. CDR3 sequence: CASSERTSSGDTQYF. CDR3 sequence (DNA): TGTGCCAGCAGTGAAAGGACTAGCTCTGGAGATACGCAGTATTTT.

The chain couples TRBV5-5 to TRBJ2-7, with D possibly matching TRBD1 (6 bases). CDR1 and CDR2 (germline): SGHKS, YYEKEE (reference sequence). CDR3 length: 14 residues. Trimming stripped 4 bases from V and 3 bases from J, with 14 bases between. CDR3 in amino acids: CASSPVQGIYEQYF. The CDR3, as DNA: TGTGCCAGCAGCCCTGTCCAGGGGATCTACGAGCAGTACTTC.